The subject of this entry is one T cell receptor (beta chain). Sequencing of TCR beta was performed on blood CD8+ T cells and on blood CD4+ T cells. Controls comprised healthy donors matched for age and sex. This record belongs to a study of CD8 T cells in Susac syndrome. V was trimmed by 4 bases and J by 2 bases, leaving 8 bases between them. Per germline, CDR1 SGHRS and CDR2 YFSETQ. CDR3 length equals 13 residues. Roughly 0.45 to 1 ug RNA was reverse transcribed with random hexamers. The immunoSEQ assay covered 54 Vbeta and 13 Jbeta segments for CDR3. TCRdb called the immunoSEQ multiplex PCR reads again in MiXCR, with one record for every CDR3 protein. Of roughly 150,000 distinct CDR3 sequences in the sample, about 90% were seen once.

The rearrangement uses TRBV5-1 and TRBJ2-3, with D possibly TRBD2 on 6 matching bases. The sample was CD4+ T cells from PBMCs. The receptor comes from a human donor in good health. The CDR3: CASSAGTTDTQYF. CDR3 DNA sequence: TGCGCCAGCAGCGCGGGGACCACAGATACGCAGTATTTT.